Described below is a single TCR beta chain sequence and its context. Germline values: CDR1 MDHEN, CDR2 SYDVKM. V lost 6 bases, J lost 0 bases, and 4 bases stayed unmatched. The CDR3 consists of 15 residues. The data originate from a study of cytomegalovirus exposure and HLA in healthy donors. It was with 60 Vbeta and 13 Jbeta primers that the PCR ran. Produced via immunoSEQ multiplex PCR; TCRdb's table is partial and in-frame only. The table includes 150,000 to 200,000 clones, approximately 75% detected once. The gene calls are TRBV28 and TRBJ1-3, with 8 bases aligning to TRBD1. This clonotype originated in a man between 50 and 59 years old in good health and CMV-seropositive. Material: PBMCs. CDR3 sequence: CASRSTGGSGNTIYF. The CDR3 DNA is TGTGCCAGCAGAAGTACAGGGGGCTCTGGAAACACCATATATTTT.